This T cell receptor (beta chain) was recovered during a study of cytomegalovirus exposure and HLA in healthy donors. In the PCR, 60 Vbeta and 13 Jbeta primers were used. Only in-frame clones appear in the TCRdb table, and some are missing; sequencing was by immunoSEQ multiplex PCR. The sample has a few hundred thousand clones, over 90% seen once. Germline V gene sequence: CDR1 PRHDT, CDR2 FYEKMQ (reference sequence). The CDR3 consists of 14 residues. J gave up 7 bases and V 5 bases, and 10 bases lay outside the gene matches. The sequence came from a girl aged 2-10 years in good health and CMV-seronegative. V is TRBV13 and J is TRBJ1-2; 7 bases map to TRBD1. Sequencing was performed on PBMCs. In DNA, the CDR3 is TGTGCCAGCAGCCAGGGGGAGTGGGGCTCTGGCTACACCTTC. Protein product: CASSQGEWGSGYTF.